Listed below are T cell receptor beta chains from one sample, sequenced in a study of blood T cell repertoires in COVID-19. The assay was immunoSEQ multiplex PCR, and TCRdb's table has in-frame clones only and misses some. The sample holds 200,000 to 250,000 clones, 65% to 90% seen once. Input material: peripheral blood. The receptors stem from a man aged 45 to 65 with COVID-19, enrolled during active disease. CDR3s include the opening cysteine and the closing phenylalanine or tryptophan. The order of the fields is D gene, clone size, V gene, J gene, CDR3 DNA, CDR3 protein. The D gene is left open where the match is weak. The listing skips clone size in some rows; elsewhere it reads once, few, many or a size class.

.,.,TRBV9,TRBJ1-2,TGTGCCAGCAGCGGGGGACTCCGGAACTTATATGGCTACACCTTC,CASSGGLRNLYGYTF
.,.,TRBV27,TRBJ1-5,TGTGCCAGCAGTTCCCTTGCCTCAGGGGTTGGCAATCAGCCCCAGCATTTT,CASSSLASGVGNQPQHF
TRBD1,.,TRBV6-5,TRBJ1-5,TGTGCCAGCAGGGCCGCAGGGGGCGCGGGTCAGCCCCAGCATTTT,CASRAAGGAGQPQHF
TRBD1,.,TRBV5-1,TRBJ1-1,TGCGCCAGCAGCCCACAGGGGATCGGGAACACTGAAGCTTTCTTT,CASSPQGIGNTEAFF
.,.,TRBV12-3/TRBV12-4,TRBJ1-4,TGTGCCAGCAGTTCAGGGAATGAAAAACTGTTTTTT,CASSSGNEKLFF
TRBD2,.,TRBV11-3,TRBJ2-1,TGTGCCAGCAGCCTGGACAGGGGACTAGCGGGGTTTTACAATGAGCAGTTCTTC,CASSLDRGLAGFYNEQFF
.,once,TRBV30,TRBJ1-1,TGTGCCTGGAGTAATGGTGGAGGGATGCACACTGAAGCTTTCTTT,CAWSNGGGMHTEAFF
TRBD1,once,TRBV28,TRBJ1-4,TGTGCCAGCAGTTTAGGGGGACAGGGTCCTAATGAAAAACTGTTTTTT,CASSLGGQGPNEKLFF
TRBD1,.,TRBV29-1,TRBJ2-2,TGCAGCGTAGCGCGACAGGGGTCCGGGGAGCTGTTTTTT,CSVARQGSGELFF
TRBD2,.,TRBV4-2,TRBJ2-1,TGTGCCAGCAGCCAAGAGACCGGGACTAGCGGGGGCAATGAGCAGTTCTTC,CASSQETGTSGGNEQFF
.,.,TRBV5-8,TRBJ1-5,TGTGCCAGCAGCAAAACACACAATAGCAATCAGCCCCAGCATTTT,CASSKTHNSNQPQHF
TRBD1,.,TRBV28,TRBJ1-1,TGTGCCAGCAGGACAGGGTTTAACACTGAAGCTTTCTTT,CASRTGFNTEAFF
.,few,TRBV7-2,TRBJ2-7,TGTGCCAGCAGCTTCCTAGTAGACAGTAGCGAGCAGTACTTC,CASSFLVDSSEQYF
.,few,TRBV9,TRBJ1-3,TGTGCCAGCAGCGTAGCTGCCGGGGCTGGAAACACCATATATTTT,CASSVAAGAGNTIYF
.,.,TRBV2,TRBJ2-7,TGTGCCAGTCGGGACATCCCCTACGAGCAGTACTTC,CASRDIPYEQYF
.,few,TRBV4-2,TRBJ2-2,TGTGCCAGCAGCCAGAGACTTCTCACCGGGGAGCTGTTTTTT,CASSQRLLTGELFF
.,.,TRBV7-9,TRBJ1-3,TGTGCCAGCAGCCCGCAGGCAACCTCCCTCTCTGGAAACACCATATATTTT,CASSPQATSLSGNTIYF
TRBD1,.,TRBV27,TRBJ2-5,TGTGCCAGCAGTGAGATGACAGGGTCCCCAGAGACCCAGTACTTC,CASSEMTGSPETQYF
.,.,TRBV30,TRBJ1-3,TGTGCCTGCAGGGGTATGGCTGGAAACACCATATATTTT,CACRGMAGNTIYF
.,.,TRBV27,TRBJ2-2,TGTGCCAGCAGTTTCTTTGGGAGGTCGAACACCGGGGAGCTGTTTTTT,CASSFFGRSNTGELFF
.,.,TRBV28,TRBJ1-4,TGTGCCAGCAGTCCCCCTTCGGGAGAAAAACTGTTTTTT,CASSPPSGEKLFF
TRBD1,.,TRBV7-2,TRBJ1-1,TGTGCCAGCAGTTTACAGGGGGGCAGGACTGAAGCTTTCTTT,CASSLQGGRTEAFF
TRBD2,once,TRBV29-1,TRBJ2-7,TGCAGCGTTGAGTTAGCGGGGGGGCAAGGGTACGAGCAGTACTTC,CSVELAGGQGYEQYF
.,.,TRBV5-1,TRBJ1-4,TGCGCCAGCAGCTTGGTTGGGGGGACGGCTAATGAAAAACTGTTTTTT,CASSLVGGTANEKLFF
TRBD2,.,TRBV6-5,TRBJ2-1,TGTGCCAGCAGTATGACTAGCGGGGGCTACAATGAGCAGTTCTTC,CASSMTSGGYNEQFF
.,many,TRBV11-1,TRBJ2-5,TGTGCCAGCAGCGTTGGCAGGGGACAAGAGACCCAGTACTTC,CASSVGRGQETQYF
TRBD1,.,TRBV7-3,TRBJ2-3,TGTGCCAGCAGCTTAACCCCTCGACCGACAGGGGGTCCCTCCACAGATACGCAGTATTTT,CASSLTPRPTGGPSTDTQYF
TRBD1,few,TRBV6-5,TRBJ2-2,TGTGCCAGCAGGGCCGGGACAGGGAACACCGGGGAGCTGTTTTTT,CASRAGTGNTGELFF
.,.,TRBV2,TRBJ2-5,TGTGCCAGCACCCGGGTATTGAAAGAGACCCAGTACTTC,CASTRVLKETQYF
.,.,TRBV7-8,TRBJ2-1,TGTGCCAGCAGCTTAAGTCTGAGGAAAAGCTCCTACAATGAGCAGTTCTTC,CASSLSLRKSSYNEQFF
.,.,TRBV11-3,TRBJ2-1,TGTGCCAGCAGCTTAGAAGCTAGCGTGAGCTCCTACAATGAGCAGTTCTTC,CASSLEASVSSYNEQFF
.,.,TRBV12-3/TRBV12-4,TRBJ2-1,TGTGCCAGCAGTGGGGGGACAGAGAATGAGCAGTTCTTC,CASSGGTENEQFF
TRBD2,.,TRBV14,TRBJ2-3,TGTGCCAGCAGCCAAGGATGGGGGGGGTACACAGATACGCAGTATTTT,CASSQGWGGYTDTQYF
.,.,TRBV6-5,TRBJ1-3,TGTGCCAGCAGTTACTCGACTTCTGGAAACACCATATATTTT,CASSYSTSGNTIYF
.,.,TRBV28,TRBJ2-5,TGTGCCAGCACTTTGGGCGGGGACGTGGGGACCCAGTACTTC,CASTLGGDVGTQYF
.,.,TRBV7-3,TRBJ2-7,TGTGCCAGCAGCTTAAGCTCAGGGTCCTACGAGCAGTACTTC,CASSLSSGSYEQYF
.,.,TRBV29-1,TRBJ1-1,TGCAGCTCAGGACAGTTGAACACTGAAGCTTTCTTT,CSSGQLNTEAFF
TRBD2,.,TRBV10-3,TRBJ2-3,TGTGCCATCAGTGAAGCGGGGGACACAGATACGCAGTATTTT,CAISEAGDTDTQYF
.,.,TRBV2,TRBJ1-2,TGTGCCAGCATACCAGGGGTAGTACTATATGGCTACACCTTC,CASIPGVVLYGYTF
.,.,TRBV27,TRBJ2-5,TGTGCCAGCAGTTTACGGACGGGGCAAGAGACCCAGTACTTC,CASSLRTGQETQYF
TRBD2,.,TRBV19,TRBJ2-1,TGTGCCACCAGACAGGCCGGGACTAGCGGTGAGCAGTTCTTC,CATRQAGTSGEQFF
TRBD1,.,TRBV5-1,TRBJ1-6,TGCGCCAGCAGCCCACAGGGGGCTATCTATAATTCACCCCTCCACTTT,CASSPQGAIYNSPLHF